These 8 T cell receptor beta chains originate from one sample sequenced in a study of neurological immune-mediated disorders. MiXCR was run by TCRdb on the 5' RACE reads, yielding one entry per CDR3 protein. The data contain under 70,000 distinct CDR3 sequences, around 3.6% of them singletons. What was sequenced was PBMCs. The receptors come from a woman under 40 with multiple sclerosis.

In its sample, this clonotype was seen many times. This sequence joins TRBV5-1 and TRBJ2-5, with a possible D match to TRBD1 (6 bases). CDR3 length: 15 residues. V lost 0 bases to trimming and J lost 5 bases, with 14 bases between them. The V gene's germline CDR1 is SGHRS and CDR2 YFSETQ. Here the CDR3 reads CASSLAGQGIETQYF. Here the CDR3 DNA reads TGCGCCAGCAGCTTGGCCGGGCAGGGGATTGAGACCCAGTACTTC.

The sample holds many counts of this clonotype. The chain joins TRBV29-1 to TRBJ2-3, with D perhaps TRBD2 (5 bases). The CDR3 extends over 13 amino acids. Trimming took 0 bases from V and 5 from J, leaving 9 bases between them. The germline gives CDR1 SQVTM, CDR2 ANQGSEA. The CDR3 sequence is CSVEENRGDTQYF. CDR3 DNA: TGCAGCGTTGAAGAAAATCGGGGAGATACGCAGTATTTT.

This clonotype was seen a handful of times. The chain has TRBV4-3 and TRBJ1-5; possibly TRBD1 for D (5 bases). This CDR3 has 15 residues. Trimming pared 4 bases from V and 4 bases from J, leaving 14 bases between. The germline V gene encodes CDR1 LGHNA and CDR2 YSLEER. This chain's CDR3 is CASSLEGTGNQPQHF. The CDR3 DNA reads as TGCGCCAGCAGCCTCGAGGGGACGGGAAATCAGCCCCAGCATTTT.

The rearrangement uses TRBV3-1 and TRBJ2-7, with 8 bases aligning to TRBD2. The CDR3 consists of 17 residues. Germline V CDR1 and CDR2: LGHDT, YNNKEL (reference sequence). The trim removed 4 bases at V and 2 bases at J, leaving 13 bases unmatched. CDR3: CASSRITRLAKTYEQYF. The CDR3 DNA reads TGTGCCAGCAGCCGAATAACCCGACTAGCGAAGACCTACGAGCAGTACTTC.

The table lists this clonotype with many counts. A read error may account for a junction end that differs from germline. J is TRBJ1-4 and V is TRBV20-1, with D perhaps matching TRBD1 (6 bases). The germline CDR1 and CDR2 sequences are DFQATT and SNEGSKA (reference sequence). This CDR3 is 16 amino acids long. CDR3 coding DNA: TGCGGTGCTACTCGGACAGCACATCTAACTAATGAAAAACTGTTTTTT. Its protein product is CGATRTAHLTNEKLFF.

Concerning this clonotype: A clone one base away is much larger, so this may be a read error. The conserved phenylalanine or tryptophan normally closing the CDR3 is absent here, so this likely arose from a read error. V is TRBV7-2 and J is TRBJ1-2; D remains unclear. The V end lost 4 bases, the J end lost 3 bases, and 0 bases lay between the germline ends. Germline V gene data show CDR1 as SGHTA and CDR2 as FQGNSA. The CDR3 covers 10 residues. CDR3 protein: CASSYYGYTI. CDR3 nucleotides: TGTGCCAGCAGCTACTATGGCTACACCATC.

This clonotype has at least ten counts. The V call is TRBV20-1, the J call TRBJ2-7, with no clear D. Trimming pared 1 base from V and 5 bases from J, leaving 15 bases between. Looked up from germline, CDR1 is DFQATT and CDR2 is SNEGSKA (reference sequence). This CDR3 region has 14 residues. The CDR3 DNA reads TGCAGTGCTAGAGCTCCGTTGGCCCTGGACGAGCAGTACTTC. It codes for CSARAPLALDEQYF.

Note on this clonotype: A much larger clone differs by one base, so this may be a read error. The gene calls are TRBV20-1 and TRBJ2-3; D uncertain. CDR3 length: 15 amino acids. Germline CDR1 reads DFQATT; CDR2 reads SNEGSKA (reference sequence). Trimming pared 6 bases from V and 1 base from J, leaving 17 bases between. The CDR3 nucleotides are TGCAGTGCCACCACGCAGGAAGTCGGCACAGATACGCAGTATTTT. Protein: CSATTQEVGTDTQYF.